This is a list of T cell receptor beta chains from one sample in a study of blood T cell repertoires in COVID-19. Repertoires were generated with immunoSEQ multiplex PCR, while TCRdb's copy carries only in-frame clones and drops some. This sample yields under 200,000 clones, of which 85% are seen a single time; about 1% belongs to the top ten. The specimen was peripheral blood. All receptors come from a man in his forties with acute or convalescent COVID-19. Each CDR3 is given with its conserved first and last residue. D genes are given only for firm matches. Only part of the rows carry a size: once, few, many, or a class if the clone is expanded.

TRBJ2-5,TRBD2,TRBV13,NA,TGTGCCAGCAGCTTAGGCCGCAGGACTAGCGGTAAAGAGACCCAGTACTTC,CASSLGRRTSGKETQYF
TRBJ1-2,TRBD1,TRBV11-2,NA,TGTGCCAGCAGCTTAGGGGGGGACAGCCCAAGGGTAGGCTACACCTTC,CASSLGGDSPRVGYTF
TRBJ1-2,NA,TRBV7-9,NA,TGTGCCAGCAGCCCCGGGACCCCGGGAGGATATGGCTACACCTTC,CASSPGTPGGYGYTF
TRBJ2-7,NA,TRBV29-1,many,TGCAGCGTCCTGACTAGTCAACACGAGCAGTACTTC,CSVLTSQHEQYF
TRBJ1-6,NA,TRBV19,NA,TGTGCCAGTAGTACCCAGGGTACCTATAATTCACCCCTCCACTTT,CASSTQGTYNSPLHF
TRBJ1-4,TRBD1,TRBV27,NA,TGTGCCAGCAGGCGCGAGACAGGGGGCGAAAAACTGTTTTTT,CASRRETGGEKLFF
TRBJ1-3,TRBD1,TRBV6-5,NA,TGTGCCAGTTCTTGGGACCAGGACAGGGAGAACACCATATATTTT,CASSWDQDRENTIYF
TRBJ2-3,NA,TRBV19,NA,TGTGCCAGTAGTATAGATTCCTATACGCAGTATTTT,CASSIDSYTQYF
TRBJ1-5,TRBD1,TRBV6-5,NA,TGTGCCAGCAGGTTAGACAGGGATCCCCATCAGCCCCAGCATTTT,CASRLDRDPHQPQHF
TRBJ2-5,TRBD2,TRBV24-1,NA,TGTGCCACCAGTGATTCGAGTCGGGGGGGAGAGACCCAGTACTTC,CATSDSSRGGETQYF
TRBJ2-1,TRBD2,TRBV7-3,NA,TGTGCCAGCAGCACTCTAGCGGGGGGGCCGAATGAGCAGTTCTTC,CASSTLAGGPNEQFF
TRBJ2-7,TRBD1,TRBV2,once,TGTGCCAGCCTGGACAGGGTAAAAGTAAACGAGCAGTACTTC,CASLDRVKVNEQYF
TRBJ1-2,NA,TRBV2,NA,TGTGCCAGCATCATAGAAGCGAACTATGGCTACACCTTC,CASIIEANYGYTF
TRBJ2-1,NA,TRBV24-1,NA,TGTGCCACCAGTGATTCCAGCGAGCCCTACAATGAGCAGTTCTTC,CATSDSSEPYNEQFF
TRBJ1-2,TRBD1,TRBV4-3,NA,TGCGCCAGCAGCAAGGGGACAGAAATTAACTATGGCTACACCTTC,CASSKGTEINYGYTF
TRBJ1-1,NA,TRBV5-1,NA,TGCGCCAGTTACAGGGCCCCGAACACTGAAGCTTTCTTT,CASYRAPNTEAFF
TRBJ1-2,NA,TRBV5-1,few,TGCGCCGTCCTCTCGGGGGTATGTAACTATGGCTACACCTTC,CAVLSGVCNYGYTF
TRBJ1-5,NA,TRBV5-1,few,TGCGCCAGCAGCCTCCTACCGACAGGCGGTAGTCAGCCCCAGCATTTT,CASSLLPTGGSQPQHF
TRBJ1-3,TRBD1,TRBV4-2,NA,TGTGCCAGCAGACCAAGACCTACAGGGGACCACTCTGGAAACACCATATATTTT,CASRPRPTGDHSGNTIYF
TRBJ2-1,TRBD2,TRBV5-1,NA,TGCGCCAGCAGCTCTGGACTAGCGGGGGTGATTTACAATGAGCAGTTCTTC,CASSSGLAGVIYNEQFF